Listed below are T cell receptor beta chains from one sample, sequenced in a study of blood T cell repertoires in COVID-19. Some clones are missing from TCRdb's copy, which holds only in-frame ones; the method was immunoSEQ multiplex PCR. The sample contains a few hundred thousand clones, around 87% of which appear only once. The sample consisted of peripheral blood. Receptors were obtained from a man younger than 35 with active or convalescent COVID-19. CDR3s include the opening cysteine and the closing phenylalanine or tryptophan. Fields, in order: V gene, D gene, clone size, J gene, CDR3 DNA, CDR3 protein. D genes are given only for firm matches. Clone size is given for some rows only: seen once, a few or many times, or a class if the clone is expanded.

TRBV7-9,TRBD1,few,TRBJ2-7,TGTGCCAGCAGCGCAGCCGGGACAGGGGCCTACGAGCAGTACTTC,CASSAAGTGAYEQYF
TRBV7-9,-,-,TRBJ2-3,TGTGCCAGCAGCCCTCCGGGACTCCGGCTCTTAACAGATACGCAGTATTTT,CASSPPGLRLLTDTQYF
TRBV19,-,-,TRBJ2-3,TGTGCCAGTAGTATCTTCGGTGTTGCTACGCAGTATTTT,CASSIFGVATQYF
TRBV5-4,TRBD2,few,TRBJ2-7,TGTGCCAGCAAACTAGCGGGAGGGCCGAGGGAGCAGTACTTC,CASKLAGGPREQYF
TRBV7-6,-,-,TRBJ2-1,TGTGCCAGCAGCTCATTAATACCAGGGACACTCAATGAGCAGTTCTTC,CASSSLIPGTLNEQFF
TRBV7-8,-,-,TRBJ2-5,TGTGCCAGCAGTCGACTAGGCCCGAGAGAGACCCAGTACTTC,CASSRLGPRETQYF
TRBV7-8,-,once,TRBJ1-2,TGTGCCAGCAGCTTAGTGGGGAGAGGCTACACCTTC,CASSLVGRGYTF
TRBV7-8,-,few,TRBJ2-7,TGTGCCAGCAGCTTAGTTGGCACCAACATCGAGCAGTACTTC,CASSLVGTNIEQYF
TRBV5-1,-,-,TRBJ2-3,TGCGCCAGCTCGCGGGACACAGATACGCAGTATTTT,CASSRDTDTQYF
TRBV10-2,-,-,TRBJ2-1,TGCGCCAGCAGTCCCCGCCTCCCCCTTGAACCAACACTGGAGGAGCACAATGAGCAGTTCTTC,CASSPRLPLEPTLEEHNEQFF
TRBV27,TRBD1,-,TRBJ1-6,TGTGCCAGCCAGGGACAGGCGTTCTCACCCCTCCACTTT,CASQGQAFSPLHF
TRBV4-2,TRBD1,-,TRBJ1-2,TGTGCCAGCAGCCTAAGGACAGGGAAGGACTATGGCTACACCTTC,CASSLRTGKDYGYTF
TRBV10-1,TRBD1,-,TRBJ2-5,TGCGCCAGCAGCCCGGGACAGAACCAAGAGACCCAGTACTTC,CASSPGQNQETQYF
TRBV5-1,TRBD2,many,TRBJ2-5,TGCGCCAGCGGGACTAGCATAGGAGAGACCCAGTACTTC,CASGTSIGETQYF
TRBV6-2/TRBV6-3,-,-,TRBJ1-5,TGTGCCAGCAGCAACAGGGATTTCAGGCAGCCCCAGCATTTT,CASSNRDFRQPQHF
TRBV6-5,TRBD1,-,TRBJ1-2,TGTGCCAGCAGTTACTCGATCACAGGGGGCAACTATGGCTACACCTTC,CASSYSITGGNYGYTF
TRBV6-2/TRBV6-3,-,many,TRBJ2-6,TGTGCCAGCAGTTACAGGGGGACTGGGGCCAACGTCCTGACTTTC,CASSYRGTGANVLTF
TRBV6-5,-,-,TRBJ1-6,TGTGCCAGCACCCGAACCCGGGGGTTAAATTCACCCCTCCACTTT,CASTRTRGLNSPLHF
TRBV2,-,few,TRBJ1-6,TGTGCCAGCAGTGATTCGGTCGCAACCTATAATTCACCCCTCCACTTT,CASSDSVATYNSPLHF
TRBV11-2,TRBD2,-,TRBJ2-7,TGTGCCAGCAGAAGCGGAGGCGCCGCGGGGGACGAGCAGTACTTC,CASRSGGAAGDEQYF
TRBV6-5,-,-,TRBJ1-5,TGTGCCAGCAGTTACGGGGGGAATAGCAATCAGCCCCAGCATTTT,CASSYGGNSNQPQHF
TRBV6-6,-,-,TRBJ2-3,TGTGCCAGCAGTTACTCGAGAAAGCAAGATACGCAGTATTTT,CASSYSRKQDTQYF
TRBV7-9,-,-,TRBJ2-7,TGTGCCAGCAGCCCCAAAACCTACGAGCAGTACTTC,CASSPKTYEQYF
TRBV29-1,-,-,TRBJ2-7,TGCAGCGTTGAAAAAGGAGGGCACGAGCAGTACTTC,CSVEKGGHEQYF
TRBV15,TRBD1,-,TRBJ1-5,TGTGCCACCAGCAGGGCTCAGACAGGGCGGCAGCCCCAGCATTTT,CATSRAQTGRQPQHF
TRBV18,-,-,TRBJ1-1,TGTGCCAGCTCACCGGGCATGAACACTGAAGCTTTCTTT,CASSPGMNTEAFF
TRBV5-1,TRBD1,-,TRBJ1-3,TGCGCCAGCAGCACGAGGGGACAGCTCTCTGGAAACACCATATATTTT,CASSTRGQLSGNTIYF
TRBV12-3/TRBV12-4,-,-,TRBJ2-7,TGTGCCAGCAGTTTTGTTCGGTCCTACGAGCAGTACTTC,CASSFVRSYEQYF
TRBV4-2,-,-,TRBJ2-2,TGTGCCAGCAGCCAAGTCGGCGGGAACACCGGGGAGCTGTTTTTT,CASSQVGGNTGELFF
TRBV11-2,-,-,TRBJ2-2,TGTGCCAGCAGCCCCGGGGGATGGGACAGGAACACCGGGGAGCTGTTTTTT,CASSPGGWDRNTGELFF
TRBV5-4,-,-,TRBJ1-1,TGTGCCAGCAGCTTGGTTCAGGGAACTGAAGCTTTCTTT,CASSLVQGTEAFF
TRBV10-2,TRBD1,-,TRBJ1-4,TGCGCCAGCCGGGGACAGGGTGGTGAAAAACTGTTTTTT,CASRGQGGEKLFF
TRBV11-1,TRBD1,-,TRBJ2-1,TGTGCCAGCAGCCAAGACAGGGCTCCCTACAATGAGCAGTTCTTC,CASSQDRAPYNEQFF
TRBV6-6,-,few,TRBJ1-6,TGTGCCAGCAGTTACATGCGTTCACCCCTCCACTTT,CASSYMRSPLHF
TRBV29-1,-,-,TRBJ1-4,TGCAGCGTTGCGGGGGTAGAAAAACTGTTTTTT,CSVAGVEKLFF
TRBV21-1,-,-,TRBJ1-1,TGTGCCAGCAGCAAACTATCGGGTCAGAACACTGAAGCTTTCTTT,CASSKLSGQNTEAFF
TRBV2,TRBD1,-,TRBJ2-3,TGTGCCAGCGCGACCAGACAGGGCGGCACAGATACGCAGTATTTT,CASATRQGGTDTQYF
TRBV5-5,TRBD1,-,TRBJ2-7,TGTGCCAGCAGTCTCGGGACAGGGGGCGGCGAGCAGTACTTC,CASSLGTGGGEQYF
TRBV3-1/TRBV3-2,TRBD2,-,TRBJ2-6,TGTGCCAGCAGCCAAAAGCGGGAGGGATTCTCTGGGGCCAACGTCCTGACTTTC,CASSQKREGFSGANVLTF
TRBV5-1,TRBD2,-,TRBJ2-3,TGCGCCAGCAGCTTGGAGCTAGCGGGGGACACAGATACGCAGTATTTT,CASSLELAGDTDTQYF
TRBV11-2,TRBD2,-,TRBJ2-5,TGTGCCAGCACCTCCGAGGGACTAGTATGGGAGACCCAGTACTTC,CASTSEGLVWETQYF
TRBV4-3,-,-,TRBJ1-2,TGCGCCAGCAGCCAAGAGGAGGGATGGGACTATGGCTACACCTTC,CASSQEEGWDYGYTF
TRBV28,-,once,TRBJ1-6,TGTGCCAGCAGTTCCCCGGTGGAGGGAGCGTATAATTCACCCCTCCACTTT,CASSSPVEGAYNSPLHF
TRBV4-1,-,-,TRBJ2-7,TGCGCCAGCAGCCAAATCCTGCCAGGGGAGCAGTACTTC,CASSQILPGEQYF
TRBV18,-,once,TRBJ2-7,TGTGCCAGCTCACATGGTAAGGGGCGCGAGCAGTACTTC,CASSHGKGREQYF
TRBV6-6,-,-,TRBJ1-6,TGTGCCAGCAGGGGCGGGACGGTCTATAATTCACCCCTCCACTTT,CASRGGTVYNSPLHF
TRBV27,-,-,TRBJ2-1,TGTGCCAGCCGGGGTAGGGGGATCTACAATGAGCAGTTCTTC,CASRGRGIYNEQFF
TRBV4-3,TRBD1,-,TRBJ2-7,TGCGCCAGCAGCCGAGATTGGACAGGGTCGTTCGAGCAGTACTTC,CASSRDWTGSFEQYF
TRBV9,TRBD1,-,TRBJ2-3,TGTGCCAGCAGCGTAAGGACAGGGGGCGCGGGAGGCACAGATACGCAGTATTTT,CASSVRTGGAGGTDTQYF
TRBV5-1,-,-,TRBJ2-7,TGCGCCAGCAGCTTGCTGCCAGGGCCAACCTACGAGCAGTACTTC,CASSLLPGPTYEQYF
TRBV2,-,-,TRBJ1-6,TGTGCCAGCAGGACCGAGACAGGAATGAGGTCACCCCTCCACTTT,CASRTETGMRSPLHF
TRBV9,-,-,TRBJ1-2,TGTGCCAGCAGCGTAGGAGGGAACTATGGCTACACCTTC,CASSVGGNYGYTF
TRBV27,-,once,TRBJ1-1,TGTGCCAGCAGTTTCCGCGGACAGACTCGCACTGAAGCTTTCTTT,CASSFRGQTRTEAFF
TRBV11-2,TRBD2,-,TRBJ2-5,TGTGCCAGCAGCTTAGTGGTGCTAGCGGGAGGCCTTCGGGAGACCCAGTACTTC,CASSLVVLAGGLRETQYF
TRBV3-1/TRBV3-2,TRBD1,-,TRBJ2-6,TGTGCCAGCAGCCAAGATATTCGACAGGGTAGGGCTGGGGCCAACGTCCTGACTTTC,CASSQDIRQGRAGANVLTF
TRBV6-2/TRBV6-3,-,-,TRBJ1-1,TGTGCCAGCAGTTACGGTATTCTAGGACAGCCTCCCGAAGCTTTCTTT,CASSYGILGQPPEAFF
TRBV5-1,-,-,TRBJ2-1,TGCGCCAGCAGCTTGTCCGAGACAGAGCAGTTCTTC,CASSLSETEQFF